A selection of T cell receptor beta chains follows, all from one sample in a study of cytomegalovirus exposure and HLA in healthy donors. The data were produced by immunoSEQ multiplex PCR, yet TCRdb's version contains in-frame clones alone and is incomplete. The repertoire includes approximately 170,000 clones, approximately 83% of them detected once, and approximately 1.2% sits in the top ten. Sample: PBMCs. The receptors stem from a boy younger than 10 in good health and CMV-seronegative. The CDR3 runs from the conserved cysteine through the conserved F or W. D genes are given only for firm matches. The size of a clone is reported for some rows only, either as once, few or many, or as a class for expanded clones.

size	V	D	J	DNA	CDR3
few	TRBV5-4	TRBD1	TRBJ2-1	TGTGCCAGCAGCATGGGACAGTACAATGAGCAGTTCTTC	CASSMGQYNEQFF
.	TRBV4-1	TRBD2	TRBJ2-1	TGCGCCAGCAGCCAAGAAGGACTAGTTGTAGATGAGCAGTTCTTC	CASSQEGLVVDEQFF
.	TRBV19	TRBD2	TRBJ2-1	TGTGCCACCTTTGGGACTAGCGGGAGCGCCTACAATGAGCAGTTCTTC	CATFGTSGSAYNEQFF
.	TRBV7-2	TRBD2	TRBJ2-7	TGTGCCAGCAGCCTCACTACTAGCGGGGGTTCCTACGAGCAGTACTTC	CASSLTTSGGSYEQYF
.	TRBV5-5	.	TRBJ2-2	TGTGCCAGCAGCCCCCTGTGGGGTCTAGCGACCGGGGAGCTGTTTTTT	CASSPLWGLATGELFF
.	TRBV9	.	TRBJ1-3	TGTGCCAGCAGCGTGGGGACTGGGAACACCATATATTTT	CASSVGTGNTIYF
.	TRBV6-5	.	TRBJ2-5	TGTGCCAGCAGTCCCACTAAAGGGAGTACGGAGACCCAGTACTTC	CASSPTKGSTETQYF
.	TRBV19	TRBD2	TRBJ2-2	TGTGCCAGTACCAAGACGGGGGGGCCGGCCGGGGAGCTGTTTTTT	CASTKTGGPAGELFF
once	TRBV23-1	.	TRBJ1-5	TGCGCCAGCAGTCAATCGAGTAATCAGCCCCAGCATTTT	CASSQSSNQPQHF
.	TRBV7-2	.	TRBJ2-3	TGTGCCAGCTCATTGAGGGGGGGCGGGTCAGATACGCAGTATTTT	CASSLRGGGSDTQYF
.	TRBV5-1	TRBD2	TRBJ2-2	TGCGCCAGCAGCTTGGCCGTTGCGGGGGGCTCGAACACCGGGGAGCTGTTTTTT	CASSLAVAGGSNTGELFF
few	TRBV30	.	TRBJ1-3	TGTGCCTGGAGTCGTTTGCAGGGTCTCATTGGAAACACCATATATTTT	CAWSRLQGLIGNTIYF
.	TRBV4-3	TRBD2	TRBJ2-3	TGCGCCAGCAGCCCGGGACTAGCGGCCACAGATACGCAGTATTTT	CASSPGLAATDTQYF
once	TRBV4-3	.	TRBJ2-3	TGCGCCAGCAGCCAGGATCTAGAAAACACAGATACGCAGTATTTT	CASSQDLENTDTQYF
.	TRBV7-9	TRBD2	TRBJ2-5	TGTGCCAGCAGTGATGGGACTAGCGGGAGGGAGACCCAGTACTTC	CASSDGTSGRETQYF
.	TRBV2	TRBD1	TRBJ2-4	TGTGCCAGCAGCGCAGGGGGTCAAAACATTCAGTACTTC	CASSAGGQNIQYF
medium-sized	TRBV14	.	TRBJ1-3	TGTGCCAGCAGCCAATTACGGGGCTCTGGAAACACCATATATTTT	CASSQLRGSGNTIYF
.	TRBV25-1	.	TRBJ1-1	TGTGCCAGCACGGGTAGGGGGTTCCAAGAGGCTGAAGCTTTCTTT	CASTGRGFQEAEAFF
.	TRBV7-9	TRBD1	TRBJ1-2	TGTGCCAGCAGCTTAGCGCTACAGGGGCGGGATGGCTACACCTTC	CASSLALQGRDGYTF
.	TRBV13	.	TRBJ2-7	TGTGCCAGCAGCTTCGGCGGCCCTACCTACGAGCAGTACTTC	CASSFGGPTYEQYF
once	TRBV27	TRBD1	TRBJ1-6	TGTGCCAGCAGAAAAGGGACAGGGGGTCCCCCGGCCCTCCACTTT	CASRKGTGGPPALHF
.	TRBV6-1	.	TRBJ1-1	TGTGCCAGCAGTGATATCGACAGGCTAAGAAACACTGAAGCTTTCTTT	CASSDIDRLRNTEAFF
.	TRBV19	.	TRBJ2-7	TGTGCCAGTAGGAAAGGCGGGGCCAGCTCCTACGAGCAGTACTTC	CASRKGGASSYEQYF
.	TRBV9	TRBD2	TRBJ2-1	TGTGCCAGCAGCGAGGGACTAGCGGGAGAAGATGAGCAGTTCTTC	CASSEGLAGEDEQFF
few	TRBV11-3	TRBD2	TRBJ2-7	TGTGCCAGCAGCTTTACTAGCGGAAATGGCGAGCAGTACTTC	CASSFTSGNGEQYF
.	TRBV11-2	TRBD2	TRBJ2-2	TGTGCCAGCAGCTTATTAGCGGGAGTGATCGGGGAGCTGTTTTTT	CASSLLAGVIGELFF
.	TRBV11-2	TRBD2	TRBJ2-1	TGTGCCAGCAGCGAAACTAGCGGGGGGTGGAATGAGCAGTTCTTC	CASSETSGGWNEQFF
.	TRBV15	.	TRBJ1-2	TGTGCCACCAGCAGAGATGTTTCGGGGTATGGCTACACCTTC	CATSRDVSGYGYTF
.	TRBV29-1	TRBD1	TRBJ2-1	TGCAGCGGGGACAGGGGTTCCTACAATGAGCAGTTCTTC	CSGDRGSYNEQFF
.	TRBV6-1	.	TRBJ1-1	TGTGCCAGCAGTCCGCACACATTGAACACTGAAGCTTTCTTT	CASSPHTLNTEAFF
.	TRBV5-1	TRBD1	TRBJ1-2	TGCGCCAGCAGCCCTGGGGAGACGGGACAGGGGTTTACGGCCTTC	CASSPGETGQGFTAF
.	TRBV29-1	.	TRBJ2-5	TGCAGCGTTGAAGAGAACCGGGGAAAGCAAGAGACCCAGTACTTC	CSVEENRGKQETQYF
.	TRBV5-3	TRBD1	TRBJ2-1	TGTGCCAGAAGCGAGAACAGGGGCTCGGCCTACAATGAGCAGTTCTTC	CARSENRGSAYNEQFF
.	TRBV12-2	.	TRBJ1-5	TGTGCAAGCCCCAACCAGGACAGGGGTAATCAGCCCCAGCATTTT	CASPNQDRGNQPQHF
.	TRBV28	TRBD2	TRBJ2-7	TGTGCCAGCGACCCTGGGCTAGCGGGAAGTAATGAGGACGAGCAGTACTTC	CASDPGLAGSNEDEQYF
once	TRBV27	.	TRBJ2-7	TGTGCCAGCAGGCCCCGGGGTTCCTACGAGCAGTACTTC	CASRPRGSYEQYF
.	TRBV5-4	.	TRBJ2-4	TGTGCCAGCAGCTTGAGCGGAAACATTCAGTACTTC	CASSLSGNIQYF
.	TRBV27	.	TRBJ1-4	TGTGCCAGCAGTTCAGGGAGGTCTAATGAAAAACTGTTTTTT	CASSSGRSNEKLFF
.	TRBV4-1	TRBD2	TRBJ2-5	TGCGCCAGCAGCCAAGGGGTACTAGCGGGGGAAGAGACCCAGTACTTC	CASSQGVLAGEETQYF
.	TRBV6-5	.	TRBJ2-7	TGTGCCAGCAACCGAAAGCCCGAGCAGTACTTC	CASNRKPEQYF
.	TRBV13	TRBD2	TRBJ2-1	TGTGCCAGCAGCTTCGGGTTCCCTAGCGGGGGGGCAGGGTCCTACAATGAGCAGTTCTTC	CASSFGFPSGGAGSYNEQFF
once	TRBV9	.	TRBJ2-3	TGTGCCAGCACCCCGGACAGCGACACAGATACGCAGTATTTT	CASTPDSDTDTQYF
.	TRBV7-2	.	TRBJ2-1	TGTGCCAGCAGCTTAGGCAGTTACAATGAGCAGTTCTTC	CASSLGSYNEQFF
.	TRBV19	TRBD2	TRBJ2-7	TGTGCCAGTAGTATCCCGGGACTAGTAGTAGACGAGCAGTACTTC	CASSIPGLVVDEQYF
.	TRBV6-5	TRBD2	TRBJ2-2	TGTGCCAGCACCATAAGGACTAGTGGGACCGGGGAGCTGTTTTTT	CASTIRTSGTGELFF
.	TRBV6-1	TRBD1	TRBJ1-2	TGTGCCAGCAGTGCGGGGACAGGGCGCTACTATGGCTACACCTTC	CASSAGTGRYYGYTF
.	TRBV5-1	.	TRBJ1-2	TGCGCCAGCAGCTCCTCACGGGATGGCTACACCTTC	CASSSSRDGYTF
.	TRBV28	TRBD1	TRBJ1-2	TGTGCCAGCAGTTTGACAGGGGGTTATGGCTACACCTTC	CASSLTGGYGYTF
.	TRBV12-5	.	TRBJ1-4	TGTGCTAGTGGTTTGGTACAGGGATTCCTGAATGAAAAACTGTTTTTT	CASGLVQGFLNEKLFF
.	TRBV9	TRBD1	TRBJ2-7	TGTGCCAGCAGCAGCCCCGGACAGGGGGCGACCGAGCAGTACTTC	CASSSPGQGATEQYF
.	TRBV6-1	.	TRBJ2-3	TGTGCCAGCAGTCCCATTGGGGGGACGACAGATACGCAGTATTTT	CASSPIGGTTDTQYF
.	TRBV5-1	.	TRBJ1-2	TGCGCCAGCAGCTTGGGAATCGGGACAAAGGTCTATGGCTACACCTTC	CASSLGIGTKVYGYTF
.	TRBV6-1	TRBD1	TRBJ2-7	TGTGCCAGCAGTACCAGACAGGGAGCCGAGCAGTACTTC	CASSTRQGAEQYF
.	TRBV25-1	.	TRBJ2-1	TGTGCCAGCAGTAAATCTGAAGGGGCTAGCGTGTACAATGAGCAGTTCTTC	CASSKSEGASVYNEQFF
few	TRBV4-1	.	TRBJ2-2	TGCGCCAGCAGCCAAGAAGAGGGATGGACCGGGGAGCTGTTTTTT	CASSQEEGWTGELFF
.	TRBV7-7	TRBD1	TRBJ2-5	TGTGCTAGCAGCTCCGGACAGGGGGCTCTTGCTGAGACCCAGTACTTC	CASSSGQGALAETQYF
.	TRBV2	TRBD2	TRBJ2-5	TGTGCCAGCAAACAGCGGGAGGCCGCAAAGACCCAGTACTTC	CASKQREAAKTQYF
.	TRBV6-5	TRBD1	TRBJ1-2	TGTGCCAGCAGTTACGGACAGGAGGTCGGCTACACCTTC	CASSYGQEVGYTF
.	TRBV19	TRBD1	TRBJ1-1	TGTGCCAGTAGGCACACCGGGACAGTGAGCGGTGAAGCTTTCTTT	CASRHTGTVSGEAFF
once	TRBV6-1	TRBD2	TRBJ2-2	TGTGCCAGCAGTGAAGTTGCCCTAGGGGCGGGGGTGAACACCGGGGAGCTGTTTTTT	CASSEVALGAGVNTGELFF